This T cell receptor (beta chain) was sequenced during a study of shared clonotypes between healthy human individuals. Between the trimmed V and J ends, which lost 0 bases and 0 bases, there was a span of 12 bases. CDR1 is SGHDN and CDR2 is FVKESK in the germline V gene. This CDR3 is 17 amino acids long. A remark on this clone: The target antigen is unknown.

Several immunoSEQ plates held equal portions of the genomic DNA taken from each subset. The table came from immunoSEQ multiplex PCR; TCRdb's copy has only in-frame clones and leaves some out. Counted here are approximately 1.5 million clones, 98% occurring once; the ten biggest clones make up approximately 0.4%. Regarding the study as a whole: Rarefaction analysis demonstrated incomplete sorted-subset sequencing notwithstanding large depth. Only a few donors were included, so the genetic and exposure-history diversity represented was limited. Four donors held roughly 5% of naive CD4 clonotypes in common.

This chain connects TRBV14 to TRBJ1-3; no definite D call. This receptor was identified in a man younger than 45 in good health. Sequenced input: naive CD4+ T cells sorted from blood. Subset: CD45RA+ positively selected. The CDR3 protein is CASSQDLRALSGNTIYF. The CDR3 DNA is TGTGCCAGCAGCCAAGATTTAAGGGCTCTCTCTGGAAACACCATATATTTT. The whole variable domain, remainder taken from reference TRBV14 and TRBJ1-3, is EAGVTQFPSHSVIEKGQTVTLRCDPISGHDNLYWYRRVMGKEIKFLLHFVKESKQDESGMPNNRFLAERTGGTYSTLKVQPAELEDSGVYFCASSQDLRALSGNTIYFGEGSWLTVV.